Sequencing of this T cell receptor beta chain was carried out in a study of cytomegalovirus exposure and HLA in healthy donors. Turning to the study itself: Genetic ancestry analysis placed over 75% of the 398 donors that were genotyped in the Caucasian-associated cluster. Study conclusions and caveats: HLA-A and HLA-B allele assignments for most subjects were reportedly predicted accurately using TCR beta sequences. Cytomegalovirus association was assigned to about 150 TCR beta chains.

The PCR used 60 Vbeta and 13 Jbeta primers. Using immunoSEQ multiplex PCR, the repertoire was profiled, and TCRdb retains in-frame clones only, with some absent. This sample has roughly 120,000 clones; approximately 15% occur once, and the top ten carry 1.5% to 2%. About this clone: The antigen is undetermined.

CDR1 SEHNR and CDR2 FQNEAQ come from the germline V gene (reference sequence). Unmatched junction bases numbered 8, after V lost 5 bases and J lost 8 bases. This CDR3 is 13 amino acids long. The TCR comes from a woman in her late teens or twenties in good health and CMV-seronegative. Sequencing used PBMCs. The chain recombines TRBV7-9 with TRBJ1-2; TRBD1 aligns across 7 bases. CDR3 loop: CASSAEDRKGYTF. The CDR3 nucleotides are TGTGCCAGCAGCGCTGAGGACAGGAAAGGCTACACCTTC.